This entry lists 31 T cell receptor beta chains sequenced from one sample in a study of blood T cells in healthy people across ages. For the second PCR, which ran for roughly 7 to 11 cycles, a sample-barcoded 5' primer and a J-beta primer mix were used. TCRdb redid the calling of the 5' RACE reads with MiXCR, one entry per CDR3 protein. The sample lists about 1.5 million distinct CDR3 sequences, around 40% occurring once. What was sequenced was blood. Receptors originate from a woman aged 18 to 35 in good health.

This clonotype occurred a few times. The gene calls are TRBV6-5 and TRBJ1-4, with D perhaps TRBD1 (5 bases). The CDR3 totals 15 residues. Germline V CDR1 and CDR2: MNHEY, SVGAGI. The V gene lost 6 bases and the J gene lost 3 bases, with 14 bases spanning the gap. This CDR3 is CASSPLGPPNEKLFF. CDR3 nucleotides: TGTGCCAGCAGCCCTCTGGGGCCACCTAATGAAAAACTGTTTTTT.

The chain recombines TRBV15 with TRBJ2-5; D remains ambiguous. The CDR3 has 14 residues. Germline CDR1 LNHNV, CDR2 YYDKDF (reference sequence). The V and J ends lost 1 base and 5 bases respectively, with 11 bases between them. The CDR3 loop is CATSRALRLETQYF. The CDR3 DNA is TGTGCCACCAGCAGAGCCCTCCGATTGGAGACCCAGTACTTC.

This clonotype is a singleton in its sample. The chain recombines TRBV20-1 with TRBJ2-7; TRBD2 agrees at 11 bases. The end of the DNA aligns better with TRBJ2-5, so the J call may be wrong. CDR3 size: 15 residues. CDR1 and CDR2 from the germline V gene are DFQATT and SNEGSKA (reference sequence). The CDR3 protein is CSAREASGRFETQYF. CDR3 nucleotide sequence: TGCAGTGCTAGAGAGGCTAGCGGGAGGTTTGAGACCCAGTACTTC.

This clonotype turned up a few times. DNA of the CDR3: TGTGCCAGCAGTTTATTTTCGGGGAGGAATAGAAATGAGCAGTTCTTC. Translated, it gives CASSLFSGRNRNEQFF. J is TRBJ2-1 and V is TRBV28; D is possibly TRBD2 (6 bases). In germline, CDR1 is MDHEN, CDR2 SYDVKM. The CDR3 is 16 residues long. V was trimmed by 1 base and J by 7 bases, leaving 17 bases between them.

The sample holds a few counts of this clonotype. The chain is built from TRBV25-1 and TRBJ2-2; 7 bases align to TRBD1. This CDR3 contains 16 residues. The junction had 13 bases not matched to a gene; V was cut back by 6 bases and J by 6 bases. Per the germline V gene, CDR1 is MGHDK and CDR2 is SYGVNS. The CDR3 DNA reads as TGTGCCAGCAGCGAAAGGACGGGACAGAGCTCCGGGGAGCTGTTTTTT. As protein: CASSERTGQSSGELFF.

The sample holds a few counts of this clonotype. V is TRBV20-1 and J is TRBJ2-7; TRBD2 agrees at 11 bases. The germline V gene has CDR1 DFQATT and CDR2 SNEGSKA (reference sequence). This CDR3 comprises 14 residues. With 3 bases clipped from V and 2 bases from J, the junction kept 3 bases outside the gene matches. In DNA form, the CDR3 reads TGCAGTGCTAGTTCGACTAGCGGGACCTACGAGCAGTACTTC. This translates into CSASSTSGTYEQYF.

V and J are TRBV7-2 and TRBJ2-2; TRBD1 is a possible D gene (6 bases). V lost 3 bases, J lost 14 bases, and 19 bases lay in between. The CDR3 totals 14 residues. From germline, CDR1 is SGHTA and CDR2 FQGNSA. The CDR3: CASSFSSGERLLFF. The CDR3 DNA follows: TGTGCCAGCAGCTTTTCATCAGGGGAGCGGCTCCTGTTTTTT.

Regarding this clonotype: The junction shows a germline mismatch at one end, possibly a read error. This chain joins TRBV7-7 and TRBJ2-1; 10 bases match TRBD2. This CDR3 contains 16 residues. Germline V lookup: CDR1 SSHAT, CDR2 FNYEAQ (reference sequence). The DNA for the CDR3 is TGTGCTAGCAGCTTAGCGTTAGCGGGGGGCGAGAATGAGCAGTTCTTC. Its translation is CASSLALAGGENEQFF.

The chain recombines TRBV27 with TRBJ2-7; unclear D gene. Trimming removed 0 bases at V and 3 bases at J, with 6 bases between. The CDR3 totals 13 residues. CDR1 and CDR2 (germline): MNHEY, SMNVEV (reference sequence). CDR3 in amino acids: CASSLSIVYEQYF. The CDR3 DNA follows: TGTGCCAGCAGTTTATCGATAGTCTACGAGCAGTACTTC.

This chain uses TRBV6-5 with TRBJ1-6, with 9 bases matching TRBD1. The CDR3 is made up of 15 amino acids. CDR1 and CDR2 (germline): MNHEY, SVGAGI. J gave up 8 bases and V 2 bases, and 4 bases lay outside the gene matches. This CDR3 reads CASSYGTGWDSPLHF. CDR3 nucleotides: TGTGCCAGCAGTTACGGGACAGGGTGGGATTCACCCCTCCACTTT.

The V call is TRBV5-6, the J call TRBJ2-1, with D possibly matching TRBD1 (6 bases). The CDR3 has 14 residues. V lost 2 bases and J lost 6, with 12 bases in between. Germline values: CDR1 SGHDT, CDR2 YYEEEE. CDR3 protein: CASSLSYRVNEQFF. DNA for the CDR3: TGTGCCAGCAGCTTATCCTACAGGGTCAATGAGCAGTTCTTC.

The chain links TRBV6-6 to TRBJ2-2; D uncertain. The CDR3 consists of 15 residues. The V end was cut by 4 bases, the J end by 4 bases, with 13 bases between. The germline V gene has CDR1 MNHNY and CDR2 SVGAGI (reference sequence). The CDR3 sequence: CASSSSNPGTGELFF. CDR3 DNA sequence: TGTGCCAGCAGTTCTTCCAACCCTGGCACCGGGGAGCTGTTTTTT.

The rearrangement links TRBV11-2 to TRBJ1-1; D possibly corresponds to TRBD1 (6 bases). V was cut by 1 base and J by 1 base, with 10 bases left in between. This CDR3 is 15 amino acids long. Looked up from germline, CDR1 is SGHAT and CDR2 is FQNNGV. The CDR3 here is CASSLALGANTEAFF. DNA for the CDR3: TGTGCCAGCAGCTTAGCTCTGGGGGCGAACACTGAAGCTTTCTTT.

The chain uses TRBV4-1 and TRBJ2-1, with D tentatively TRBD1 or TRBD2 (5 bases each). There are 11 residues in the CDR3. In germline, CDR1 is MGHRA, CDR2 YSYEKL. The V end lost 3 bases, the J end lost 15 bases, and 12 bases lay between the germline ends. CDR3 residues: CASSQPGRVFF. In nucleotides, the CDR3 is TGCGCCAGCAGCCAGCCGGGACGGGTGTTCTTC.

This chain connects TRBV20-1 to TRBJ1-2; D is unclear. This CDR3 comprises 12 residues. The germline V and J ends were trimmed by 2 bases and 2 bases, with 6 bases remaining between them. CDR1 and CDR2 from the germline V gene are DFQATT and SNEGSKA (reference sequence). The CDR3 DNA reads TGCAGTGCTAGACGTAGGAACTATGGCTACACCTTC. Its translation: CSARRRNYGYTF.

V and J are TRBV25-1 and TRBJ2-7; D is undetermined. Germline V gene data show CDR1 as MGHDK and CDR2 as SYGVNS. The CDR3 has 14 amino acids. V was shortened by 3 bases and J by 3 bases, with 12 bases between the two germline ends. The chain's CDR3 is CASSEGQSYYEQYF. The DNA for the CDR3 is TGTGCCAGCAGTGAGGGCCAGAGCTACTACGAGCAGTACTTC.

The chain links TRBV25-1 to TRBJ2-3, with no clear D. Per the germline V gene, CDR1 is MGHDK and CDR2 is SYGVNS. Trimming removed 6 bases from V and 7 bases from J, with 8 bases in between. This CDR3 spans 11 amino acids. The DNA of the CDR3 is TGTGCCAGCAGCGACCAATATACGCAGTATTTT. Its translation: CASSDQYTQYF. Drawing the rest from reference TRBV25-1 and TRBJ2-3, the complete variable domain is EADIYQTPRYLVIGTGKKITLECSQTMGHDKMYWYQQDPGMELHLIHYSYGVNSTEKGDLSSESTVSRIRTEHFPLTLESARPSHTSQYLCASSDQYTQYFGPGTRLTVL.

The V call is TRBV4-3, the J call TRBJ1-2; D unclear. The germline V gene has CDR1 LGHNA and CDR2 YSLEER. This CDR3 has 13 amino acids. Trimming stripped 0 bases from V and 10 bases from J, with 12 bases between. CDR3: CASSQEGSRVYTF. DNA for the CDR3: TGCGCCAGCAGCCAAGAGGGGTCGAGGGTCTACACCTTC.

CDR3 amino acids: CASRLGRQNTEAFF. CDR3 bases: TGCGCCAGCAGACTCGGACGCCAGAACACTGAAGCTTTCTTT. The rearrangement links TRBV10-2 to TRBJ1-1; no clear D gene. The V end was cut by 6 bases, the J end by 1 base, with 12 bases between. Germline CDR1 is WSHSY and CDR2 is SAAADI. There are 14 residues in the CDR3.

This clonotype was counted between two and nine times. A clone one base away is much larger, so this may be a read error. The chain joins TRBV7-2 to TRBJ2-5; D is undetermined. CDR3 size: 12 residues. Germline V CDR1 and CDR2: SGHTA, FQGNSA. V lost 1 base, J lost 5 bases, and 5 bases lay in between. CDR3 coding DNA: TGTGCCAGCAGCTTAGTCTGGGAGACCCAGTACTTC. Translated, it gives CASSLVWETQYF. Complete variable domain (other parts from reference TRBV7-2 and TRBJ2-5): GAGVSQSPSNKVTEKGKDVELRCDPISGHTALYWYRQSLGQGLEFLIYFQGNSAPDKSGLPSDRFSAERTGGSVSTLTIQRTQQEDSAVYLCASSLVWETQYFGPGTRLLVL.

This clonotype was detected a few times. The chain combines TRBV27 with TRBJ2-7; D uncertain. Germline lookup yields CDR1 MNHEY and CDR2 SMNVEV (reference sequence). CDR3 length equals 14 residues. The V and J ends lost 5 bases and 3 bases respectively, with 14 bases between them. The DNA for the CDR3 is TGTGCCAGCAGTCCCTACCCAGGCGGCTACGAGCAGTACTTC. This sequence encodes CASSPYPGGYEQYF.

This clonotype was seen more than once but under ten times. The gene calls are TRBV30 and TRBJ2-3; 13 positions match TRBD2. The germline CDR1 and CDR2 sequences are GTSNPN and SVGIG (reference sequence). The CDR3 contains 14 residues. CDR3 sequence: CAHRLAGGADTQYF. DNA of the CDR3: TGTGCTCACCGACTAGCGGGAGGTGCAGATACGCAGTATTTT.

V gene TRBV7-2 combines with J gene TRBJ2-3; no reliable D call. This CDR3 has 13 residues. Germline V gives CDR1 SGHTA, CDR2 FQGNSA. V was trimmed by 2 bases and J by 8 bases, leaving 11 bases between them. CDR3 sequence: CASSLTPLSTQYF. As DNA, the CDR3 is TGTGCCAGCAGCTTAACCCCCTTGAGTACGCAGTATTTT.

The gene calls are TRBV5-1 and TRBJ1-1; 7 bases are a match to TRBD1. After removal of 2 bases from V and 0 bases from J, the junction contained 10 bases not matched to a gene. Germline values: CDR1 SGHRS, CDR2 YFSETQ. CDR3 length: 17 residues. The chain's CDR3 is CASSFQGGSPVNTEAFF. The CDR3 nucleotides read TGCGCCAGCAGCTTCCAAGGGGGCTCTCCGGTGAACACTGAAGCTTTCTTT.

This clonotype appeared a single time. CDR3 sequence reads: CASSWGSHYGYTF. DNA for the CDR3: TGTGCCAGCAGTTGGGGGTCCCACTATGGCTACACCTTC. V is TRBV12-3 or TRBV12-4 and J is TRBJ1-2; possible D gene TRBD1, 5 bases. This CDR3 has 13 residues. The germline V and J ends were trimmed by 4 bases and 3 bases, with 9 bases remaining between them.

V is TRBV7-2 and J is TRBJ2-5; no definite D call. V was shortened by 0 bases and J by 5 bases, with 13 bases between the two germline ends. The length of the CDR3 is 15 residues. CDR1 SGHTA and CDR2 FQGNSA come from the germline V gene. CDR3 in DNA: TGTGCCAGCAGCTTAGCTTTTGTGGGAATGGAGACCCAGTACTTC. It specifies CASSLAFVGMETQYF.

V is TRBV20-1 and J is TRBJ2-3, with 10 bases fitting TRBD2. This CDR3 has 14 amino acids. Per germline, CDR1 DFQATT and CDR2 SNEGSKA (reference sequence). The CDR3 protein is CTVTSGARTDTQYF. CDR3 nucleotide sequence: TGCACCGTAACTAGCGGGGCTCGCACAGATACGCAGTATTTT.

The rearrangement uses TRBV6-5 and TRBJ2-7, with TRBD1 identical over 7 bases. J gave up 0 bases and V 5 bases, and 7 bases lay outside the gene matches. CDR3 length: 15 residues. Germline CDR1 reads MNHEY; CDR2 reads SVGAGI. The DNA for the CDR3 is TGTGCCAGCAGTCCGGACAGGTCTAGCTCCTACGAGCAGTACTTC. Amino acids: CASSPDRSSSYEQYF.

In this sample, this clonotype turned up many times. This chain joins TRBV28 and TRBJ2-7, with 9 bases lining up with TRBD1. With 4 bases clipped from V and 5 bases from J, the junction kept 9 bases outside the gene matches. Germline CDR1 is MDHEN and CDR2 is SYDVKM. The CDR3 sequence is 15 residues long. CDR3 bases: TGTGCCAGCAGTTCCCCCACAGGGGGCGAGGACGAGCAGTACTTC. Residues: CASSSPTGGEDEQYF.

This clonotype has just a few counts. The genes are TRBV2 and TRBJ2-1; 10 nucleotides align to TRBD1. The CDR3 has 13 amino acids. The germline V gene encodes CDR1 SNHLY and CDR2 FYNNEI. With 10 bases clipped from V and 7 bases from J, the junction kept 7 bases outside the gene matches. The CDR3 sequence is CATRDRGLNEQFF. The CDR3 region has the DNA TGTGCCACCCGCGACAGGGGGCTAAATGAGCAGTTCTTC.

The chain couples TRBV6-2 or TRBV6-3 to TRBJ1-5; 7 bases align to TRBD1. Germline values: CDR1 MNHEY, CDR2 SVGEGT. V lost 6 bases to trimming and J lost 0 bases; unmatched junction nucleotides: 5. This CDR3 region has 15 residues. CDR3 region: CASSYRDSSNQPQHF. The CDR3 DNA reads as TGTGCCAGCAGCTATAGGGACAGTAGCAATCAGCCCCAGCATTTT.